This T cell receptor beta chain is from a study of shared clonotypes between healthy human individuals. Regarding the study as a whole: A small donor pool kept down the genetic and exposure-history diversity that was represented. Sequencing depth was expected to influence donor clonotype sharing. The study found lower generation probabilities in non-shared clonotypes than in those shared by all four donors.

Naive CD8 isolation took CD45RO-negative cells positively selected for CCR7 and excluded terminally differentiated effector memory CD45RA+ cells. Genomic DNA from each subset was divided evenly over several immunoSEQ plates. Profiled with immunoSEQ multiplex PCR; TCRdb holds only in-frame clones, not every one. The sample holds about 820,000 clones; nearly 95% are singletons and the top ten take approximately 25%. Germline CDR1 is GTSNPN and CDR2 is SVGIG (reference sequence). V lost 4 bases to trimming and J lost 6 bases; unmatched junction nucleotides: 9. CDR3 length: 14 residues. Regarding this clone: The antigen remains undetermined.

The sequence came from a man aged 30-40 years in good health. The rearrangement joins TRBV30 to TRBJ2-7; 10 positions agree with TRBD1. The material sequenced was naive CD8+ T cells sorted from blood. The CDR3 loop is CAWTTGQGVAEQYF. CDR3 nucleotides: TGTGCCTGGACGACCGGACAGGGGGTGGCCGAGCAGTACTTC.